These 6 T cell receptor beta chains were sequenced from one sample in a study of regulatory T cells in long-lasting Graves disease. Indicated time point: newly diagnosed GD, antithyroid drugs for less than 3 months. Researchers made the TCR library from RNA that was extracted from PBMCs. Through Arm-PCR of CDR3 regions and iRepertoire HTBI primers, TCR beta libraries were built. MiXCR, applied by TCRdb to the multiplex PCR reads, yields one record per CDR3 protein. The sample yields 540,000 or so distinct CDR3 sequences, roughly 14% seen once. The sample also formed part of further work on T cells in Graves' hyperthyroidism and ophthalmopathy.

Material: peripheral blood mononuclear cells (PBMCs), obtained at new diagnosis, from a patient treated with antithyroid drugs. The origin of the receptors is a man aged 25 to 45 with Graves disease.

This clonotype was detected many times. The chain employs TRBV20-1 and TRBJ2-7; TRBD1 is a possible D gene (5 bases). This CDR3 region has 14 residues. Germline V gives CDR1 DFQATT, CDR2 SNEGSKA (reference sequence). Between the trimmed V and J ends, which lost 0 bases and 6 bases, there was a span of 15 bases. This CDR3 is CSARDPLHGAEQYF. The CDR3 region has the DNA TGCAGTGCTAGAGATCCACTCCATGGGGCCGAGCAGTACTTC.

This clonotype has a count of ten or more. V gene TRBV20-1 combines with J gene TRBJ2-3; D gene uncertain. V was cut by 5 bases and J by 4 bases, with 4 bases left in between. The germline V gene encodes CDR1 DFQATT and CDR2 SNEGSKA (reference sequence). The CDR3 spans 10 residues. The CDR3: CSAGADTQYF. The CDR3 bases are TGCAGTGCTGGGGCAGATACGCAGTATTTT.

Ten or more counts support this clonotype. V is TRBV10-3 and J is TRBJ1-6; D is unresolved. The V and J ends lost 8 bases and 6 bases respectively, with 11 bases between them. Germline V gene lookup returns CDR1 ENHRY and CDR2 SYGVKD. This CDR3 region has 13 residues. The chain's CDR3 is CAIGERPNSPLHF. CDR3 sequence (DNA): TGTGCCATCGGCGAAAGGCCTAATTCACCCCTCCACTTT.

The sample holds many counts of this clonotype. The gene calls are TRBV20-1 and TRBJ2-7; D is possibly TRBD1 or TRBD2 (5 bases each). The CDR3 length is 14 residues. Germline CDR1 DFQATT, CDR2 SNEGSKA (reference sequence). V lost 1 base, J lost 3 bases, and 13 bases lay in between. CDR3 residues: CSARAARGVYEQYF. CDR3 nucleotide sequence: TGCAGTGCTAGAGCGGCTAGAGGGGTCTACGAGCAGTACTTC.

The sample holds many counts of this clonotype. The chain is built from TRBV12-3 or TRBV12-4 and TRBJ2-2; 13 nucleotides line up with TRBD2. The CDR3 sequence is 19 residues long. V lost 3 bases and J lost 6; bases outside the gene matches: 13. The CDR3: CASSFRLGPTSGRSGELFF. The CDR3 DNA reads TGTGCCAGCAGTTTTCGATTGGGCCCGACTAGCGGGAGGTCCGGGGAGCTGTTTTTT.

This chain joins TRBV12-3 or TRBV12-4 and TRBJ2-1; no clear D gene. V lost 9 bases, J lost 5 bases, and 26 bases lay in between. The CDR3 covers 17 residues. The CDR3 sequence: CASLAFVGSPLHNEQFF. Written as DNA, the CDR3 is TGTGCCAGTCTGGCGTTTGTTGGCTCTCCATTGCACAATGAGCAGTTCTTC.